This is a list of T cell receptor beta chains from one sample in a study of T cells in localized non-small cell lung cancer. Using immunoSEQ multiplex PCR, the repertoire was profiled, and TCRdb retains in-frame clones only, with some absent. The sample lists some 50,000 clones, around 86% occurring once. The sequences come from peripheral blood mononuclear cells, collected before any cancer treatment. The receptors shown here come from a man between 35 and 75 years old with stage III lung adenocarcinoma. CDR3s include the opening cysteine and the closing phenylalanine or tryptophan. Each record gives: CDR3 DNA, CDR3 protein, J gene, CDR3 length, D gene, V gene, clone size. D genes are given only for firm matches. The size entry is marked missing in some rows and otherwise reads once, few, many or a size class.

CDR3 DNA: TGTGCCAGCAGCGCCTCCGGGACCGCGGGAAACGAGCAGTACTTC; CDR3 protein: CASSASGTAGNEQYF; J gene: TRBJ2-7; CDR3 length: 15; D gene: -; V gene: TRBV7-8; clone size: -
CDR3 DNA: TGCGCCAGCAGCCAAGATGTCGGGACAGCGGTCCGGGTAGCCAAAAACATTCAGTACTTC; CDR3 protein: CASSQDVGTAVRVAKNIQYF; J gene: TRBJ2-4; CDR3 length: 20; D gene: TRBD1; V gene: TRBV4-1; clone size: -
CDR3 DNA: TGTGCCAGCAGCCTGGGGCGGATGAATCACTATGGCTACACCTTC; CDR3 protein: CASSLGRMNHYGYTF; J gene: TRBJ1-2; CDR3 length: 15; D gene: -; V gene: TRBV5-4; clone size: -
CDR3 DNA: TGTGCCACCAGCAGAGAGGACGAGAGCCCCTACGAGCAGTACTTC; CDR3 protein: CATSREDESPYEQYF; J gene: TRBJ2-7; CDR3 length: 15; D gene: -; V gene: TRBV15; clone size: once
CDR3 DNA: TGTGCCAGCAGTGTTGATGCGGGACTGATAGTCTACGAGCAGTACTTC; CDR3 protein: CASSVDAGLIVYEQYF; J gene: TRBJ2-7; CDR3 length: 16; D gene: -; V gene: TRBV2; clone size: once
CDR3 DNA: TGTGCCAGCAGTTGGGACAGGGTCTACAATGAGCAGTTCTTC; CDR3 protein: CASSWDRVYNEQFF; J gene: TRBJ2-1; CDR3 length: 14; D gene: TRBD1; V gene: TRBV6-5; clone size: -
CDR3 DNA: TGTGCCTGGAGTACCGGGATAGGGGGATATGAGCAGTTCTTC; CDR3 protein: CAWSTGIGGYEQFF; J gene: TRBJ2-1; CDR3 length: 14; D gene: -; V gene: TRBV30; clone size: -
CDR3 DNA: TGTGCCAGCAGCTCCCTGGGTAGCGGGGGGTTCAACTCCTACAATGAGCAGTTCTTC; CDR3 protein: CASSSLGSGGFNSYNEQFF; J gene: TRBJ2-1; CDR3 length: 19; D gene: TRBD2; V gene: TRBV5-4; clone size: -
CDR3 DNA: TGCGCCAGCAGCGTCGCAGGGGACACCTACAATGAGCAGTTCTTC; CDR3 protein: CASSVAGDTYNEQFF; J gene: TRBJ2-1; CDR3 length: 15; D gene: -; V gene: TRBV5-1; clone size: -
CDR3 DNA: TGTGCCAGCAGGGCACCGTTCTCTGGGGCCAACGTCCTGACTTTC; CDR3 protein: CASRAPFSGANVLTF; J gene: TRBJ2-6; CDR3 length: 15; D gene: -; V gene: TRBV6-5; clone size: -
CDR3 DNA: TGTGCCAGCAGTGAATCCGGAGTTCGACGGGGCCGCACAGATACGCAGTATTTT; CDR3 protein: CASSESGVRRGRTDTQYF; J gene: TRBJ2-3; CDR3 length: 18; D gene: -; V gene: TRBV6-1; clone size: -
CDR3 DNA: TGCAGCGTTGACCGGGAACAGGGAACTAGCGTAACAGATACGCAGTATTTT; CDR3 protein: CSVDREQGTSVTDTQYF; J gene: TRBJ2-3; CDR3 length: 17; D gene: -; V gene: TRBV29-1; clone size: -
CDR3 DNA: TGTGCCATCAGTGAGTCTCTAGCCGGGTCGTCGGATGAGCAGTTCTTC; CDR3 protein: CAISESLAGSSDEQFF; J gene: TRBJ2-1; CDR3 length: 16; D gene: -; V gene: TRBV10-3; clone size: -
CDR3 DNA: TGTGCCAGCAGTGAGGACTTATACTCCTACGAGCAGTACTTC; CDR3 protein: CASSEDLYSYEQYF; J gene: TRBJ2-7; CDR3 length: 14; D gene: -; V gene: TRBV2; clone size: -
CDR3 DNA: TGTGCCAGCAGTGGAGGCAGGGATGATGAGCAGTTCTTC; CDR3 protein: CASSGGRDDEQFF; J gene: TRBJ2-1; CDR3 length: 13; D gene: -; V gene: TRBV6-4; clone size: -
CDR3 DNA: TGTGCCAGCAGCTTAACAGGGACGAATGAGCAGTTCTTC; CDR3 protein: CASSLTGTNEQFF; J gene: TRBJ2-1; CDR3 length: 13; D gene: -; V gene: TRBV13; clone size: -
CDR3 DNA: TGTGCCAGCAGCTCCAGGGCGGGGCACAACAATGAGCAGTTCTTC; CDR3 protein: CASSSRAGHNNEQFF; J gene: TRBJ2-1; CDR3 length: 15; D gene: -; V gene: TRBV5-4; clone size: -
CDR3 DNA: TGCGCCAGCAGTGACGGGGGTTACGAGCAGTACTTC; CDR3 protein: CASSDGGYEQYF; J gene: TRBJ2-7; CDR3 length: 12; D gene: -; V gene: TRBV10-1; clone size: -
CDR3 DNA: TGTGCCAGCAGTGACTCGCCTAGCGGGGGTTTGGAGACCCAGTACTTC; CDR3 protein: CASSDSPSGGLETQYF; J gene: TRBJ2-5; CDR3 length: 16; D gene: TRBD2; V gene: TRBV6-4; clone size: -
CDR3 DNA: TGTGCCAGCAGTGAAGGGGACTATAGCACAGATACGCAGTATTTT; CDR3 protein: CASSEGDYSTDTQYF; J gene: TRBJ2-3; CDR3 length: 15; D gene: TRBD2; V gene: TRBV6-4; clone size: -
CDR3 DNA: TGTGCCAGCAGTGAAGCGTCTAGCGGGGTAGATACGCAGTATTTT; CDR3 protein: CASSEASSGVDTQYF; J gene: TRBJ2-3; CDR3 length: 15; D gene: TRBD2; V gene: TRBV2; clone size: -
CDR3 DNA: TGCGCCAGCAGCTGGGACGGAGAGAACACTGAAGCTTTCTTT; CDR3 protein: CASSWDGENTEAFF; J gene: TRBJ1-1; CDR3 length: 14; D gene: -; V gene: TRBV5-1; clone size: -
CDR3 DNA: TGTGCCAGCAGCTGGGTAGGGGGCGCGACAGATACGCAGTATTTT; CDR3 protein: CASSWVGGATDTQYF; J gene: TRBJ2-3; CDR3 length: 15; D gene: TRBD1; V gene: TRBV7-9; clone size: -
CDR3 DNA: TGCGCCAGCAGCCAAGTAAGTTCAAGAAATAATTCACCCCTCCACTTT; CDR3 protein: CASSQVSSRNNSPLHF; J gene: TRBJ1-6; CDR3 length: 16; D gene: -; V gene: TRBV4-1; clone size: -
CDR3 DNA: TGTGCTAGTGGTTTGGAACTAGCGGGGACAGATACGCAGTATTTT; CDR3 protein: CASGLELAGTDTQYF; J gene: TRBJ2-3; CDR3 length: 15; D gene: TRBD2; V gene: TRBV12-5; clone size: few
CDR3 DNA: TGTGCCAGCAGTGAACCAGCGGGGGTTTTAGATACGCAGTATTTT; CDR3 protein: CASSEPAGVLDTQYF; J gene: TRBJ2-3; CDR3 length: 15; D gene: TRBD2; V gene: TRBV6-1; clone size: -
CDR3 DNA: TGTGCCAGCAGTCTTCGTTTGGGCACTGAAGCTTTCTTT; CDR3 protein: CASSLRLGTEAFF; J gene: TRBJ1-1; CDR3 length: 13; D gene: -; V gene: TRBV11-3; clone size: -
CDR3 DNA: TGTGCCTGGAGTGTCGCAGCCGAAGCTTTCTTT; CDR3 protein: CAWSVAAEAFF; J gene: TRBJ1-1; CDR3 length: 11; D gene: -; V gene: TRBV30; clone size: -
CDR3 DNA: TGTGCCAGCAGCTCACCGATTAGCACAGATACGCAGTATTTT; CDR3 protein: CASSSPISTDTQYF; J gene: TRBJ2-3; CDR3 length: 14; D gene: -; V gene: TRBV11-3; clone size: -
CDR3 DNA: TGTGCCAGCAGTCTGAGGTTGAACACTGAAGCTTTCTTT; CDR3 protein: CASSLRLNTEAFF; J gene: TRBJ1-1; CDR3 length: 13; D gene: -; V gene: TRBV6-5; clone size: -
CDR3 DNA: TGTGCCAGTAGTCCGACGGTGGGGGGTGCCAAAAACATTCAGTACTTC; CDR3 protein: CASSPTVGGAKNIQYF; J gene: TRBJ2-4; CDR3 length: 16; D gene: -; V gene: TRBV19; clone size: -
CDR3 DNA: TGTGCCAGCAGCGTAGTTGCCGTACCCTTCTACGAGCAGTACTTC; CDR3 protein: CASSVVAVPFYEQYF; J gene: TRBJ2-7; CDR3 length: 15; D gene: -; V gene: TRBV9; clone size: -
CDR3 DNA: TGTGCCAGCAGTTACACCTTCGACAGGGAGCAGTACTTC; CDR3 protein: CASSYTFDREQYF; J gene: TRBJ2-7; CDR3 length: 13; D gene: -; V gene: TRBV6-6; clone size: few
CDR3 DNA: TGTGCCTGGAGTTCAGGGGGCGGCCACGAGCAGTACTTC; CDR3 protein: CAWSSGGGHEQYF; J gene: TRBJ2-7; CDR3 length: 13; D gene: TRBD1; V gene: TRBV30; clone size: -
CDR3 DNA: TGTGCCAGTACCCCCCTGGGAGGATCCTCCATGAACACTGAAGCTTTCTTT; CDR3 protein: CASTPLGGSSMNTEAFF; J gene: TRBJ1-1; CDR3 length: 17; D gene: -; V gene: TRBV19; clone size: -
CDR3 DNA: TGTGCCAGCAGTGGTAGAGCGGGGGGGAATCTGAATACGCAGTATTTT; CDR3 protein: CASSGRAGGNLNTQYF; J gene: TRBJ2-3; CDR3 length: 16; D gene: TRBD2; V gene: TRBV27; clone size: -
CDR3 DNA: TGCGCCAGCAGCCGGGGGACAGGGAACACCGGGGAGCTGTTTTTT; CDR3 protein: CASSRGTGNTGELFF; J gene: TRBJ2-2; CDR3 length: 15; D gene: TRBD1; V gene: TRBV5-1; clone size: -
CDR3 DNA: TGTGCCACCAGCAGAGATCGGGGGAGCAATCAGCCCCAGCATTTT; CDR3 protein: CATSRDRGSNQPQHF; J gene: TRBJ1-5; CDR3 length: 15; D gene: -; V gene: TRBV15; clone size: -
CDR3 DNA: TGTGCCAGCAGCTTGGCAGGGGGCGGCGGGACCCAGTACTTC; CDR3 protein: CASSLAGGGGTQYF; J gene: TRBJ2-5; CDR3 length: 14; D gene: TRBD1; V gene: TRBV5-8; clone size: -
CDR3 DNA: TGTGCCAGCTCACCAAACGGGGCTACTAACACCGGGGAGCTGTTTTTT; CDR3 protein: CASSPNGATNTGELFF; J gene: TRBJ2-2; CDR3 length: 16; D gene: -; V gene: TRBV18; clone size: once
CDR3 DNA: TGTGCCAGCAGTGAAGCAGTCGGCAGGGGGATGGTGGCTGAAGCTTTCTTT; CDR3 protein: CASSEAVGRGMVAEAFF; J gene: TRBJ1-1; CDR3 length: 17; D gene: TRBD1; V gene: TRBV6-1; clone size: -
CDR3 DNA: TGTGCCAGCAGCCTCGGACTAGCGGCTAGCACAGATACGCAGTATTTT; CDR3 protein: CASSLGLAASTDTQYF; J gene: TRBJ2-3; CDR3 length: 16; D gene: TRBD2; V gene: TRBV7-2; clone size: -
CDR3 DNA: TGCGCCAGCAGCTTTGGGCAGGCTTACACAGATACGCAGTATTTT; CDR3 protein: CASSFGQAYTDTQYF; J gene: TRBJ2-3; CDR3 length: 15; D gene: -; V gene: TRBV5-1; clone size: -
CDR3 DNA: TGTGCCAGCTCACCTCGGCCGACAGGGGACGTCTATAATTCACCCCTCCACTTT; CDR3 protein: CASSPRPTGDVYNSPLHF; J gene: TRBJ1-6; CDR3 length: 18; D gene: TRBD1; V gene: TRBV18; clone size: -
CDR3 DNA: TGCGCCAGCAGCTTGGTTCAGGGGGCAAGCTACGAGCAGTACTTC; CDR3 protein: CASSLVQGASYEQYF; J gene: TRBJ2-7; CDR3 length: 15; D gene: TRBD1; V gene: TRBV5-1; clone size: -
CDR3 DNA: TGTGCCAGCAGCTGGGTAACAGGGGGCGCGGGGAACACCGGGGAGCTGTTTTTT; CDR3 protein: CASSWVTGGAGNTGELFF; J gene: TRBJ2-2; CDR3 length: 18; D gene: TRBD1; V gene: TRBV5-6; clone size: -
CDR3 DNA: TGCGCCAGCAGCTCCGATGATGGTTCGTTGGTGGATTTT; CDR3 protein: CASSSDDGSLVDF; J gene: TRBJ1-3; CDR3 length: 13; D gene: -; V gene: TRBV5-1; clone size: -
CDR3 DNA: TGTGCCTGGAGTAGCAGCAGCCCTGAAGCTTTCTTT; CDR3 protein: CAWSSSSPEAFF; J gene: TRBJ1-1; CDR3 length: 12; D gene: -; V gene: TRBV30; clone size: once
CDR3 DNA: TGTGCCAGCAGCCTCGAAGGGGGGAACACTGAAGCTTTCTTT; CDR3 protein: CASSLEGGNTEAFF; J gene: TRBJ1-1; CDR3 length: 14; D gene: -; V gene: TRBV7-3; clone size: -
CDR3 DNA: TGCGCCAGCAGCTCACTCAATCCAGATACGCAGTATTTT; CDR3 protein: CASSSLNPDTQYF; J gene: TRBJ2-3; CDR3 length: 13; D gene: -; V gene: TRBV5-1; clone size: few
CDR3 DNA: TGTGCCAGCAGCGTAGGGGGGACAGAAGTACAGACCCAGTACTTC; CDR3 protein: CASSVGGTEVQTQYF; J gene: TRBJ2-5; CDR3 length: 15; D gene: TRBD1; V gene: TRBV9; clone size: -
CDR3 DNA: TGTGCCAGCAGGGGGCCCCCAGAGCAAGAGACCCAGTACTTC; CDR3 protein: CASRGPPEQETQYF; J gene: TRBJ2-5; CDR3 length: 14; D gene: -; V gene: TRBV28; clone size: -